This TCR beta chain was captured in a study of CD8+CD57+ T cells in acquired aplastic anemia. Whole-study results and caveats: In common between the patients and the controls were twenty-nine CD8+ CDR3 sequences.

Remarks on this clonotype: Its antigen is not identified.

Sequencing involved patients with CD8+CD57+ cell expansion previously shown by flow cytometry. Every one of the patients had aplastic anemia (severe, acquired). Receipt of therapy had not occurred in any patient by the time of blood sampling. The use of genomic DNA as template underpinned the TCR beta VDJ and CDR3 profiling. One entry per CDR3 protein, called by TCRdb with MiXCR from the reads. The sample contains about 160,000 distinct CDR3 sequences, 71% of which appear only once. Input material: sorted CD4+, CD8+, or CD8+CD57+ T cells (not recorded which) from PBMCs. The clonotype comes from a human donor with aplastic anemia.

The CDR3 reads CSAIERDPSYEQYF. As DNA, the CDR3 is TGCAGTGCTATCGAGCGGGACCCCTCCTACGAGCAGTACTTC. V usage is TRBV20-1 and J usage is TRBJ2-7; TRBD2 matches 7 bases. The CDR3 covers 14 residues. The V gene's germline CDR1 is DFQATT and CDR2 SNEGSKA (reference sequence). V shed 4 bases, J shed 0 bases, and the junction held 6 bases outside the gene matches.